This record concerns one T cell receptor (beta chain) sequence. The data stem from a study of OX40 agonist ivuxolimab in advanced cancers. Study-level background: Each patient was given ivuxolimab into a vein every 2 weeks, at 0.01 to 10 mg/kg.

The method was immunoSEQ multiplex PCR; TCRdb's version includes in-frame clones alone and lacks a portion of them. Here the sample spans 30,000 to 35,000 clones, around 90% being singletons. The CDR3 has 18 residues. The J segment lost 1 base and the V segment lost 3 bases, leaving 7 bases of the junction unmatched. Germline CDR1 reads SGHTA; CDR2 reads FQGNSA. Sample: CD4+ or CD8+ T cells sorted from blood, taken in a trial of the OX40 agonist ivuxolimab. The source is an adult with an advanced solid tumor such as melanoma, head and neck, liver or kidney cancer. V usage is TRBV7-2 and J usage is TRBJ2-1; TRBD2 matches at 12 bases. CDR3 loop: CASSLLAGGSESYNEQFF. CDR3 bases: TGTGCCAGCAGCTTGCTAGCGGGGGGGTCTGAGTCCTACAATGAGCAGTTCTTC.